This T cell receptor beta chain was recovered during a study of vaccination effects on CD4 cells after COVID-19. Study in general: Everyone in the study got two shots of either the BNT162b2 or mRNA-1273 vaccine. Regarding the study as a whole: Vaccine-induced clones in healthy vaccinees cross-reacted with common cold coronaviruses in only 1 of 255 cases.

The CDR3 loop spans 18 amino acids. This clone was detected only a few times. What it binds is unknown. Clones were sequenced by immunoSEQ multiplex PCR, and TCRdb holds only the in-frame ones, with some missing. The top ten clones hold approximately 19% of a sample with 20,000 to 25,000 clones, roughly 80% of them seen once. Expansion with viral peptide pools was applied to antigen-specific CD4+ T cells by the ViraFEST assay prior to sequencing. Culture lasted approximately 10 days before CD4+ T cell isolation. Among the vaccine recipients, none had a prior SARS-CoV-2 infection, and nucleocapsid antibodies were negative. Wells of around 2 million PBMC each were grown with about 9.3 IU/ml IL-2 and roughly 9.9 ug/ml peptides. A half-medium replacement with IL-2 medium was carried out on days 3 and 7.

The material was CD4+ T cells from PBMCs cultured with HCoV-NL63 spike peptides, obtained before COVID-19 vaccination. The TCR sequence derives from a human donor who received a COVID-19 vaccine. The chain employs TRBV21-1 and TRBJ2-7; the D call of TRBD1 is as the table states it, not checked on the DNA. TRBV21-1 is a known pseudogene. The CDR3 sequence is CASSKGRFALGGAYEQYF. In DNA form, the CDR3 reads TGTGCCAGCAGCAAAGGGCGCTTCGCCCTAGGGGGAGCCTACGAGCAGTACTTC.